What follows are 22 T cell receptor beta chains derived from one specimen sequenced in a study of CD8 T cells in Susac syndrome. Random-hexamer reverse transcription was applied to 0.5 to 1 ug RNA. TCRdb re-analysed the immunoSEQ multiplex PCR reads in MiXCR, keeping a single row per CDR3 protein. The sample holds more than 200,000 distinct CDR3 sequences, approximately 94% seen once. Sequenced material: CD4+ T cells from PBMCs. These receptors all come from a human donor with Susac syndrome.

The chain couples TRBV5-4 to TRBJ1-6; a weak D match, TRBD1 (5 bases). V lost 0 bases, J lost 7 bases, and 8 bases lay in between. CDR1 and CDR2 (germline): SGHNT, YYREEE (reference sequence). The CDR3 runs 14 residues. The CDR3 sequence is CASSLEQANSPLHF. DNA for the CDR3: TGTGCCAGCAGCTTGGAACAGGCCAATTCACCCCTCCACTTT. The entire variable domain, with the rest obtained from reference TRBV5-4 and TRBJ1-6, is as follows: ETGVTQSPTHLIKTRGQQVTLRCSSQSGHNTVSWYQQALGQGPQFIFQYYREEENGRGNFPPRFSGLQFPNYSSELNVNALELDDSALYLCASSLEQANSPLHFGNGTRLTVT.

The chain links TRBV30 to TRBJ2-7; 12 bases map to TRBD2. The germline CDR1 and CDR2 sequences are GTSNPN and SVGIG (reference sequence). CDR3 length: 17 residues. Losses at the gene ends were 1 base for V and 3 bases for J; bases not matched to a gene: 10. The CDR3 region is CAWSGGLAGTEFYEQYF. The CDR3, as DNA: TGTGCCTGGAGTGGCGGACTAGCGGGGACGGAATTCTACGAGCAGTACTTC.

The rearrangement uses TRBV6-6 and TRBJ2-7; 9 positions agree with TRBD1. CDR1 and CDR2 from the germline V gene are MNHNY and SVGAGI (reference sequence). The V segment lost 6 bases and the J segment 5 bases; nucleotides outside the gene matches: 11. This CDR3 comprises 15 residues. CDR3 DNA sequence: TGTGCCAGCAGCCCTCCGGGACAGGGTTTCGACGAGCAGTACTTC. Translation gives CASSPPGQGFDEQYF.

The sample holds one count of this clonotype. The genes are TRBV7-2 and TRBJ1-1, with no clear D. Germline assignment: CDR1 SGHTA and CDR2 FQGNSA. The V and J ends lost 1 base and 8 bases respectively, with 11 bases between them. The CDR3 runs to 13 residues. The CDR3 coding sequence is TGTGCCAGCAGCTTAGGGCGGTACAGCGAAGCTTTCTTT. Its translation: CASSLGRYSEAFF. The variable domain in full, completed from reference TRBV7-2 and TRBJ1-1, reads GAGVSQSPSNKVTEKGKDVELRCDPISGHTALYWYRQSLGQGLEFLIYFQGNSAPDKSGLPSDRFSAERTGGSVSTLTIQRTQQEDSAVYLCASSLGRYSEAFFGQGTRLTVV.

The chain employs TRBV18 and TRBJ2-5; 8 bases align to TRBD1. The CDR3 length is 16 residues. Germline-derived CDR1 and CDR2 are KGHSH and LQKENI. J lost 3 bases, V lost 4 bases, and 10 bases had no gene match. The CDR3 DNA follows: TGTGCCAGCTCACAGGAGGGGACAGGCCAGGAAGAGACCCAGTACTTC. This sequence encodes CASSQEGTGQEETQYF.

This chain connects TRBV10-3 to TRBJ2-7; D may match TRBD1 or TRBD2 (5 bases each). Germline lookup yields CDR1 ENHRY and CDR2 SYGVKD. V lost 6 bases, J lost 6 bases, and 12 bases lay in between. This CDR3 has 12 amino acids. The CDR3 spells CAIRARDAEQYF. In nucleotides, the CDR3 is TGTGCCATCAGAGCTCGGGACGCCGAGCAGTACTTC.

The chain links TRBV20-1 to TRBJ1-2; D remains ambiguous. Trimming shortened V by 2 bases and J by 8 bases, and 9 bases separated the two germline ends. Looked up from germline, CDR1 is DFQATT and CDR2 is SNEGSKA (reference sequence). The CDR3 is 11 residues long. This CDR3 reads CSARSLWGYTF. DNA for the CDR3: TGCAGTGCTAGATCCTTGTGGGGCTACACCTTC.

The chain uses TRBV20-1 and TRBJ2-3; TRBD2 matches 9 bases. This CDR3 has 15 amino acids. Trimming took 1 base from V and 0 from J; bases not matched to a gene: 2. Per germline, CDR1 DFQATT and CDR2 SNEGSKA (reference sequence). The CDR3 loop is CSARVLAGSTDTQYF. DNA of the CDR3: TGCAGTGCTAGAGTGCTAGCGGGAAGCACAGATACGCAGTATTTT.

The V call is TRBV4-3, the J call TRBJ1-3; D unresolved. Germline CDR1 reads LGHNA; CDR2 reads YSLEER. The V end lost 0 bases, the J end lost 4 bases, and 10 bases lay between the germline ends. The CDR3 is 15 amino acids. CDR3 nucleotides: TGCGCCAGCAGCCAAGATGGTAGCGGAGGAAACACCATATATTTT. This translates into CASSQDGSGGNTIYF.

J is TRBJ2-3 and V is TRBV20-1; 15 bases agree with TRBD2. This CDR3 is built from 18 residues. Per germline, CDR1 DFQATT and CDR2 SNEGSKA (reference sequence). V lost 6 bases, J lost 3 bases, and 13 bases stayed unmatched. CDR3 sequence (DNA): TGCAGTGCGCCGGGACTAGCGGGGGGAATTGGGATGACAGATACGCAGTATTTT. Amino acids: CSAPGLAGGIGMTDTQYF.

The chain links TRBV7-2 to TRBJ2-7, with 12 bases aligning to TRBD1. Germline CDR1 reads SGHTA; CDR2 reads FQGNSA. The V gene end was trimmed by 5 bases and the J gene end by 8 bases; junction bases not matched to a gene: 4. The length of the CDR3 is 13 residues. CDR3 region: CASSERDRGQQYF. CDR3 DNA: TGTGCCAGCAGCGAGAGGGACAGGGGGCAGCAGTACTTC.

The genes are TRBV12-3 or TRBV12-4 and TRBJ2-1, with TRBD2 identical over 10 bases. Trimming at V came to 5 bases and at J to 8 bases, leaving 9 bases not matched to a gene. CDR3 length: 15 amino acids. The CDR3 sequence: CASSPTAGGGDEQFF. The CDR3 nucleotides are TGTGCCAGCAGTCCCACAGCGGGGGGGGGCGATGAGCAGTTCTTC.

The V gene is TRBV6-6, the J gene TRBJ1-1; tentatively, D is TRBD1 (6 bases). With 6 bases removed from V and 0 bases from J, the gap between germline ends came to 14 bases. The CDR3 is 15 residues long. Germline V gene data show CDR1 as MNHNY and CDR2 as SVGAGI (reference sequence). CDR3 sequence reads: CASSQGRGMNTEAFF. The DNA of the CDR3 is TGTGCCAGCAGCCAGGGGCGAGGGATGAACACTGAAGCTTTCTTT.

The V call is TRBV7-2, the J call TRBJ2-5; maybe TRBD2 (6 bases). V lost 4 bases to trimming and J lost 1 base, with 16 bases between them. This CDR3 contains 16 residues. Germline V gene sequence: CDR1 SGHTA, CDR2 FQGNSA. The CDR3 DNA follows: TGTGCCAGCAGCTATACTAGCTCGGGAAGCCAAGAGACCCAGTACTTC. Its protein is CASSYTSSGSQETQYF.

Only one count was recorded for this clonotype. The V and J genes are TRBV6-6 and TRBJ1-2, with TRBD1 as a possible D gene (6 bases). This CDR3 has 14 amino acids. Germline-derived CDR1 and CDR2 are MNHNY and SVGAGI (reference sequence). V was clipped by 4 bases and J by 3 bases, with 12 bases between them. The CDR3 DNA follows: TGTGCCAGCAGTTCCCAAGGGGGGGACTATGGCTACACCTTC. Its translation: CASSSQGGDYGYTF.

The CDR3 DNA reads TGTGCCAGCTCACCCGGGACCAACAATGAGCAGTTCTTC. Its protein is CASSPGTNNEQFF. This sequence joins TRBV18 and TRBJ2-1, with D perhaps assigned TRBD1 or TRBD2 (5 bases each). The V gene's germline CDR1 is KGHSH and CDR2 LQKENI. The CDR3 has 13 residues. V lost 3 bases, J lost 5 bases, and 8 bases lay in between.

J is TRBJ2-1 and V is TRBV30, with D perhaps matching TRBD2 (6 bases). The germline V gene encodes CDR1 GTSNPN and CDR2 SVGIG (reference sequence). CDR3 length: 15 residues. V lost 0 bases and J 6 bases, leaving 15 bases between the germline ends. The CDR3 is CAWSVGGPLGNEQFF. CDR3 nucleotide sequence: TGTGCCTGGAGTGTTGGAGGGCCCTTGGGCAATGAGCAGTTCTTC.

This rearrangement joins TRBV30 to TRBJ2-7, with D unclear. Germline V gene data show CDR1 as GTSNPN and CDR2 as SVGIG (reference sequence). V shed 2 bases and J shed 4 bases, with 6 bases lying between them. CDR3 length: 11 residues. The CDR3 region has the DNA TGTGCCTGGAGTACAAATTACGAGCAGTACTTC. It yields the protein CAWSTNYEQYF.

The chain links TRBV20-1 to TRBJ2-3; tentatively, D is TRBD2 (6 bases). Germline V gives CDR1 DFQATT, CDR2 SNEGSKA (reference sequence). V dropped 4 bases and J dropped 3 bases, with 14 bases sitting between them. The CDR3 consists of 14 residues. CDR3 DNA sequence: TGCAGTGCTATATTTAGGGCGGGAACAGATACGCAGTATTTT. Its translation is CSAIFRAGTDTQYF.

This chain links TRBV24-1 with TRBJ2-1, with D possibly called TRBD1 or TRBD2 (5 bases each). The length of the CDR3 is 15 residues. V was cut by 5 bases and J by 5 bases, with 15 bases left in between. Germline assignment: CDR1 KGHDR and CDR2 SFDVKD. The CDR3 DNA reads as TGTGCCACCAGTGCCCCCGTCGAGGGGAACAATGAGCAGTTCTTC. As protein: CATSAPVEGNNEQFF.

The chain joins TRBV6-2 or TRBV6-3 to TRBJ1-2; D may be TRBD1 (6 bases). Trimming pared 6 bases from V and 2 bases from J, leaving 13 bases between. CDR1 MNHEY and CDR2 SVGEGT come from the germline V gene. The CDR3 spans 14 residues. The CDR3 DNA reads TGTGCCAGCAGAAAGACCGGACAGAACTATGGCTACACCTTC. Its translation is CASRKTGQNYGYTF.

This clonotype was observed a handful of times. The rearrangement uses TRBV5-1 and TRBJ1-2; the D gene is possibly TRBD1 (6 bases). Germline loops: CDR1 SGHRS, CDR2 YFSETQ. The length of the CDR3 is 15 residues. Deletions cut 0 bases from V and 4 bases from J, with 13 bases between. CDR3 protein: CASSLDAGTIYGYTF. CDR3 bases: TGCGCCAGCAGCTTGGATGCCGGGACAATCTATGGCTACACCTTC.